The 16 T cell receptor beta chains reported below all come from one sample, sequenced in a study of spatial heterogeneity in lung cancer. Whole-study results and caveats: Tumor mutation count correlated with how many alpha and beta TCRs expanded intratumorally.

From the 5' RACE reads, TCRdb called clonotypes with MiXCR, one entry per CDR3 protein. Of 3,500 to 4,500 distinct CDR3 sequences listed, over 8.5% are singletons. Their target antigens are unknown. The time point was: sample taken at primary tumor resection. Sequenced material: lung tumor tissue, taken at surgery. The receptors here all came from a male donor with early-stage non-small cell lung cancer.

This clonotype came up many times. The rearrangement joins TRBV18 to TRBJ1-4; TRBD1 agrees at 10 bases. The CDR3 sequence is 16 residues long. The V gene end was trimmed by 5 bases and the J gene end by 2 bases; junction bases not matched to a gene: 5. Germline CDR1 is KGHSH and CDR2 is LQKENI. CDR3 sequence (DNA): TGTGCCAGCTCAAGGGACAGGGGACCGACTAATGAAAAACTGTTTTTT. As protein: CASSRDRGPTNEKLFF.

By share of the sample, this clonotype is medium-sized (0.01 to 0.1%). V is TRBV20-1 and J is TRBJ1-2; D is ambiguous. This CDR3 has 13 residues. V was clipped by 3 bases and J by 0 bases, with 8 bases between them. Germline-derived CDR1 and CDR2 are DFQATT and SNEGSKA (reference sequence). This chain's CDR3 is CSASPASNYGYTF. Here the CDR3 DNA reads TGCAGTGCTAGCCCAGCCTCTAACTATGGCTACACCTTC.

The sample holds many counts of this clonotype. V usage is TRBV6-1 and J usage is TRBJ1-2, with 8 bases identical to TRBD1. This CDR3 spans 14 amino acids. Trimming took 10 bases from V and 5 from J; bases not matched to a gene: 12. Germline V lookup: CDR1 MNHNS, CDR2 SASEGT. CDR3 protein: CATRRQGAGYGYTF. CDR3 nucleotides: TGTGCCACCAGACGGCAGGGGGCTGGATATGGCTACACCTTC.

The chain carries TRBV7-6 and TRBJ1-3; D uncertain. The CDR3 contains 14 residues. V was clipped by 1 base and J by 4 bases, with 8 bases between them. Germline V gives CDR1 SGHVS, CDR2 FNYEAQ. CDR3 protein: CASSLEVAGNTIYF. Here the CDR3 DNA reads TGTGCCAGCAGCTTAGAAGTGGCGGGAAACACCATATATTTT.

This clonotype has at least ten counts. V and J are TRBV3-1 and TRBJ2-2, with D possibly being TRBD1 (5 bases). Germline V gene sequence: CDR1 LGHDT, CDR2 YNNKEL (reference sequence). V was clipped by 4 bases and J by 4 bases, with 13 bases between them. The length of the CDR3 is 15 residues. The chain's CDR3 is CASSLQGVGTGELFF. Written as DNA, the CDR3 is TGTGCCAGCAGCCTCCAGGGCGTTGGCACCGGGGAGCTGTTTTTT.

This clonotype turned up a few times. This chain joins TRBV14 and TRBJ2-3; D gene ambiguous. Between the trimmed V and J ends, which lost 0 bases and 5 bases, there was a span of 6 bases. The length of the CDR3 is 13 residues. Germline V gene lookup returns CDR1 SGHDN and CDR2 FVKESK. The CDR3 nucleotides are TGTGCCAGCAGCCAAGATCGGGTAGATACGCAGTATTTT. It encodes CASSQDRVDTQYF.

Sample share makes this clonotype medium-sized. V and J are TRBV29-1 and TRBJ2-7; D is perhaps TRBD2 (5 bases). The V gene's germline CDR1 is SQVTM and CDR2 ANQGSEA. V was trimmed by 4 bases and J by 3 bases, leaving 13 bases between them. This CDR3 region has 13 residues. In DNA, the CDR3 is TGCAGCGTTGTCGCCGGGAACAACTACGAGCAGTACTTC. Protein sequence: CSVVAGNNYEQYF.

This clonotype is classed as medium-sized. The chain employs TRBV20-1 and TRBJ2-1, with 10 bases fitting TRBD2. The CDR3 runs 14 residues. The V gene's germline CDR1 is DFQATT and CDR2 SNEGSKA (reference sequence). The ends lost 4 bases at V and 4 bases at J; junction bases unmatched: 4. The CDR3 DNA reads TGCAGTGCTAAGGTAGCGGGGGGTTACAATGAGCAGTTCTTC. Protein product: CSAKVAGGYNEQFF.

This clonotype was recorded many times. J is TRBJ2-6 and V is TRBV18; the D is unclear. Looked up from germline, CDR1 is KGHSH and CDR2 is LQKENI. Trimming shortened V by 4 bases and J by 0 bases, and 4 bases separated the two germline ends. This CDR3 has 14 amino acids. CDR3 region: CASSLSSGANVLTF. In DNA, the CDR3 is TGTGCCAGCTCACTTAGCTCTGGGGCCAACGTCCTGACTTTC.

This clonotype came up a few times. The chain carries TRBV6-5 and TRBJ2-5; possibly TRBD1 for D (6 bases). The CDR3 length is 13 residues. Trimming removed 7 bases at V and 5 bases at J, with 14 bases between. CDR1 MNHEY and CDR2 SVGAGI come from the germline V gene. CDR3 sequence (DNA): TGTGCCAGCAAACCCGGGACACGCGAGACCCAGTACTTC. Translating it yields CASKPGTRETQYF.

This clonotype was counted ten times or more. This sequence joins TRBV7-9 and TRBJ2-3; D unclear. Trimming pared 3 bases from V and 4 bases from J, leaving 2 bases between. CDR3 size: 11 residues. CDR1 and CDR2 (germline): SEHNR, FQNEAQ (reference sequence). CDR3 sequence reads: CASSFSDTQYF. For the CDR3, the DNA is TGTGCCAGCAGCTTTTCAGATACGCAGTATTTT.

The chain carries TRBV3-1 and TRBJ2-3; TRBD2 matches at 10 bases. The CDR3 loop spans 18 amino acids. CDR1 and CDR2 (germline): LGHDT, YNNKEL (reference sequence). V gave up 0 bases and J gave up 4 bases; unmatched junction bases: 10. This chain's CDR3 is CASSQDAGLAVSADTQYF. In DNA, the CDR3 is TGTGCCAGCAGCCAAGATGCCGGACTAGCGGTTTCGGCAGATACGCAGTATTTT.

This clonotype was counted ten times or more. The rearrangement joins TRBV7-2 to TRBJ2-7; TRBD2 aligns across 7 bases. The CDR3 runs to 14 residues. The germline gives CDR1 SGHTA, CDR2 FQGNSA. The J segment lost 2 bases and the V segment lost 5 bases, leaving 6 bases of the junction unmatched. CDR3 bases: TGTGCCAGCAGCCCCGGGACTATACCCTACGAGCAGTACTTC. This gives the protein CASSPGTIPYEQYF.

This clonotype is medium-sized by share. The chain carries TRBV6-1 and TRBJ1-2; possible D gene TRBD1, 5 bases. Trimming took 1 base from V and 7 from J, leaving 19 bases between them. The germline gives CDR1 MNHNS, CDR2 SASEGT. This CDR3 has 16 amino acids. CDR3 residues: CASSEETARVESGYTF. CDR3 nucleotides: TGTGCCAGCAGTGAAGAGACCGCCAGGGTAGAATCTGGCTACACCTTC.

Ten or more counts support this clonotype. The chain has TRBV7-2 and TRBJ1-1; D call uncertain. The CDR3 consists of 14 residues. The germline CDR1 and CDR2 sequences are SGHTA and FQGNSA. V lost 2 bases to trimming and J lost 1 base, with 8 bases between them. The CDR3 sequence is CASSLRRGNTEAFF. CDR3 bases: TGTGCCAGCAGCTTAAGGCGGGGGAACACTGAAGCTTTCTTT.

This clonotype has at least ten counts. The chain joins TRBV7-2 to TRBJ1-1; tentative D call: TRBD1 (5 bases). V was clipped by 7 bases and J by 2 bases, with 14 bases between them. The CDR3 runs 14 residues. Germline CDR1 and CDR2: SGHTA and FQGNSA. The DNA of the CDR3 is TGTGCCAGCACCAGGGTACCCCTAAACACTGAAGCTTTCTTT. Its translation is CASTRVPLNTEAFF.